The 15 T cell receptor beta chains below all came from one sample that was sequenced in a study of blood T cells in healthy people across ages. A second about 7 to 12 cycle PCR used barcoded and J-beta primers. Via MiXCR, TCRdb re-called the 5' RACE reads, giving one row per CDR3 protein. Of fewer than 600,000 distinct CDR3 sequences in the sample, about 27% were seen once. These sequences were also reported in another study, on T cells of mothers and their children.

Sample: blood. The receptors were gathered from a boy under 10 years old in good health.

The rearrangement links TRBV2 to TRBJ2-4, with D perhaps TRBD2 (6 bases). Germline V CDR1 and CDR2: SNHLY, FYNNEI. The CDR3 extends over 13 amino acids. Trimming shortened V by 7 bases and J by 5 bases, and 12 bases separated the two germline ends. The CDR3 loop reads CASTEGGQNIQYF. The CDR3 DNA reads TGTGCCAGCACCGAGGGAGGTCAAAACATTCAGTACTTC.

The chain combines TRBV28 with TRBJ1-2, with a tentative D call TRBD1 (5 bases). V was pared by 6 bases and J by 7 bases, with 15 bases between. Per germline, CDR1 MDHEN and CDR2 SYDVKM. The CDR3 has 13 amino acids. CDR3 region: CASRALGRVGYTF. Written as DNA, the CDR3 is TGTGCCAGCAGGGCTTTGGGACGGGTTGGCTACACCTTC.

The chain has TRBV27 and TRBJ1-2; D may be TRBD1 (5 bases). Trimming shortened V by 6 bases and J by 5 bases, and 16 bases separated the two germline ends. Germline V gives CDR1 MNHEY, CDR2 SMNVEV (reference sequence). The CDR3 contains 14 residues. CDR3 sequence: CASRGTGVWYGYTF. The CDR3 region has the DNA TGTGCCAGCAGGGGAACAGGTGTTTGGTATGGCTACACCTTC.

The CDR3: CASSVATGGNYGYTF. CDR3 in DNA: TGTGCCAGCAGCGTAGCCACAGGGGGAAACTATGGCTACACCTTC. The chain links TRBV9 to TRBJ1-2; TRBD1 matches 8 bases. The CDR3 covers 15 residues. CDR1 and CDR2 (germline): SGDLS, YYNGEE. V lost 0 bases, J lost 2 bases, and 3 bases stayed unmatched. Full variable domain (missing parts from reference TRBV9 and TRBJ1-2): DSGVTQTPKHLITATGQRVTLRCSPRSGDLSVYWYQQSLDQGLQFLIQYYNGEERAKGNILERFSAQQFPDLHSELNLSSLELGDSALYFCASSVATGGNYGYTFGSGTRLTVV.

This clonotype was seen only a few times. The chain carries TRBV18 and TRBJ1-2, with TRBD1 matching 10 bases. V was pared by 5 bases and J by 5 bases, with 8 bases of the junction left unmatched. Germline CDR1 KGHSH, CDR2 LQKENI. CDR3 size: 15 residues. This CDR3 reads CASSNRDRGLYGYTF. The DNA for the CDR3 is TGTGCCAGCTCAAACCGGGACAGGGGACTATATGGCTACACCTTC.

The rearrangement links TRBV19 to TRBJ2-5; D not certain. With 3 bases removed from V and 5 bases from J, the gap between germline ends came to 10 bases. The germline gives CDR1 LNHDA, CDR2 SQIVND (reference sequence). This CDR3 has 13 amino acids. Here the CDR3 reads CASSISRSETQYF. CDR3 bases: TGTGCCAGTAGTATCAGCAGGTCGGAGACCCAGTACTTC.

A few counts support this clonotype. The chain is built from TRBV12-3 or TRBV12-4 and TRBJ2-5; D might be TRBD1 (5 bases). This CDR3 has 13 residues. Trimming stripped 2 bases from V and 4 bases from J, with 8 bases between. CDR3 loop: CASSLFGAETQYF. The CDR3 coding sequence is TGTGCCAGCAGTTTATTTGGGGCAGAGACCCAGTACTTC.

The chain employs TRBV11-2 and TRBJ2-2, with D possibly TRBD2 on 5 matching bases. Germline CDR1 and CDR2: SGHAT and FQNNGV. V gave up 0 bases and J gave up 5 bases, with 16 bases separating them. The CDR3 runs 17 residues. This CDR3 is CASSLDRRGKRTGELFF. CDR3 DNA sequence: TGTGCCAGCAGCTTAGACCGACGAGGGAAACGGACCGGGGAGCTGTTTTTT.

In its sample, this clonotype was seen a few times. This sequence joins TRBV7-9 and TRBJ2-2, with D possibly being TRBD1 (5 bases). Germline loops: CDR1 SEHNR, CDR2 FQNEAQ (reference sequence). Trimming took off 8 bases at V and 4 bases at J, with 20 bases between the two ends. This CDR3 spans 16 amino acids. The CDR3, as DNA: TGTGCCAGCTTCCCGTTGGAGAGTAGGGGCACCGGGGAGCTGTTTTTT. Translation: CASFPLESRGTGELFF.

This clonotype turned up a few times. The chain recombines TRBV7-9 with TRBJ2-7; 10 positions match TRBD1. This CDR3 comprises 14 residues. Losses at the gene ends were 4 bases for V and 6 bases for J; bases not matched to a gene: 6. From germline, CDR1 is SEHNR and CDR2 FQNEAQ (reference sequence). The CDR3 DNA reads TGTGCCAGCAGCTCGACAGGGGGCAGAGGCGAGCAGTACTTC. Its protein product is CASSSTGGRGEQYF.

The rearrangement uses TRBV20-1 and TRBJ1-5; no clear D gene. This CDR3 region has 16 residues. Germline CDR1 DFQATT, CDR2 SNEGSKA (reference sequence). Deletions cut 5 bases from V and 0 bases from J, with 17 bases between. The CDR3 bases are TGCAGTGCTGGACGGGGTAGACGGACTAGCAATCAGCCCCAGCATTTT. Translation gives CSAGRGRRTSNQPQHF.

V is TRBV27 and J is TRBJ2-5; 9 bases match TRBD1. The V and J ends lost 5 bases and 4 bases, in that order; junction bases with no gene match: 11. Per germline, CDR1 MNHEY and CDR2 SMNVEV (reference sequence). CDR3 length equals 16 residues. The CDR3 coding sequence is TGTGCCAGCAGTCCCCCCCGGGACAGGGAGATAGAGACCCAGTACTTC. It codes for CASSPPRDREIETQYF.

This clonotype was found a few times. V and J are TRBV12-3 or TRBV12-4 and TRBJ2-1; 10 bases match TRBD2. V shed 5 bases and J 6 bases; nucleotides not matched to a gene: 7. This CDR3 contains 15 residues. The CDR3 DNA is TGTGCCAGCAGTCTAAGGACTAGCGGACTCAATGAGCAGTTCTTC. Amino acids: CASSLRTSGLNEQFF.

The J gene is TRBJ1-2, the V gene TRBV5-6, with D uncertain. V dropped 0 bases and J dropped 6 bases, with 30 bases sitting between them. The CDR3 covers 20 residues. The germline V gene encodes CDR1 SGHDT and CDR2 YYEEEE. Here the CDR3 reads CASSLGPLVPHATKIHGYTF. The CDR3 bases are TGTGCCAGCAGCTTGGGGCCCCTAGTCCCCCACGCAACGAAAATCCATGGCTACACCTTC.

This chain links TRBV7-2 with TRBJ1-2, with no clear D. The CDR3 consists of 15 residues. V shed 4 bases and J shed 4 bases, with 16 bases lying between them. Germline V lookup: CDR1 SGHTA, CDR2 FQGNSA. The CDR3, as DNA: TGTGCCAGCAGCTCCTGGACGGAAGGCCGCTATGGCTACACCTTC. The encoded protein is CASSSWTEGRYGYTF.